This is a list of T cell receptor beta chains from one sample in a study of cytomegalovirus exposure and HLA in healthy donors. Data came from immunoSEQ multiplex PCR; TCRdb stores just in-frame clones and leaves some out. The table shows roughly 150,000 clones, with around 73% occurring only once. Specimen: PBMCs. These receptors all come from a male donor in good health and CMV-seronegative. The CDR3 runs from the conserved cysteine through the conserved F or W. A D gene is named only where the DNA matches it firmly. Size values are once, few and many counts, or a class for expanded clones, and some rows have none.

DNA: TGTGCCAGCAGCTTAGCGGGGGGATGGGAGACCCAGTACTTC
CDR3: CASSLAGGWETQYF
J: TRBJ2-5
V: TRBV7-2
size: .
D: .

DNA: TGTGCCAGTAGTATCTCGGGGACAGGGGGCAATGAGCAGTTCTTC
CDR3: CASSISGTGGNEQFF
J: TRBJ2-1
V: TRBV19
size: .
D: TRBD1

DNA: TGCGCCAGCAGCCACCGGGGGGGAAACACTGAAGCTTTCTTT
CDR3: CASSHRGGNTEAFF
J: TRBJ1-1
V: TRBV5-1
size: once
D: .

DNA: TGTGCCAGCAGTCGGACTAGCGACTCAATCTACGAGCAGTACTTC
CDR3: CASSRTSDSIYEQYF
J: TRBJ2-7
V: TRBV6-1
size: .
D: TRBD2

DNA: TGTGCCAGCAGCTATAGACGGGGGAGCTCCTACAATGAGCAGTTCTTC
CDR3: CASSYRRGSSYNEQFF
J: TRBJ2-1
V: TRBV5-4
size: .
D: .

DNA: TGTGCCAGCAGCTTAGATCTGGAGACCCAGTACTTC
CDR3: CASSLDLETQYF
J: TRBJ2-5
V: TRBV7-2
size: .
D: .

DNA: TGTGCCAGCAGCTTAGGGGGGGGTCCAGAGACCCAGTACTTC
CDR3: CASSLGGGPETQYF
J: TRBJ2-5
V: TRBV11-1
size: .
D: TRBD2

DNA: TGTGCCAGCAGCGAACAGGGGGCGCGGGTTAATGAAAAACTGTTTTTT
CDR3: CASSEQGARVNEKLFF
J: TRBJ1-4
V: TRBV5-6
size: .
D: TRBD1

DNA: TGTGCCAGCAGCTACCGGACAGGGGGGAATGAAAAACTGTTTTTT
CDR3: CASSYRTGGNEKLFF
J: TRBJ1-4
V: TRBV5-4
size: .
D: TRBD1

DNA: TGTGCCAGCAGCTTGCTGGGGCAGGGGCTCAAGCAGTTCTTC
CDR3: CASSLLGQGLKQFF
J: TRBJ2-1
V: TRBV5-6
size: .
D: .

DNA: TGTGCTAGTACACCGGGACAGCATAATTCACCCCTCCACTTT
CDR3: CASTPGQHNSPLHF
J: TRBJ1-6
V: TRBV12-5
size: .
D: TRBD1

DNA: TGTGCCAGCAGTTTAGGTAGGCGGGTCCACACTGAAGCTTTCTTT
CDR3: CASSLGRRVHTEAFF
J: TRBJ1-1
V: TRBV28
size: .
D: .

DNA: TGTGCCAGCAGTCCTCGCCGGGACAGGAACACAGATACGCAGTATTTT
CDR3: CASSPRRDRNTDTQYF
J: TRBJ2-3
V: TRBV11-2
size: .
D: TRBD1

DNA: TGTGCCAGTAGTATCGGGGTGGGAAGCACAGATACGCAGTATTTT
CDR3: CASSIGVGSTDTQYF
J: TRBJ2-3
V: TRBV19
size: .
D: .

DNA: TGTGCCAGCAGCTTGGACGTAGCGATAGAGGATGGCTACACCTTC
CDR3: CASSLDVAIEDGYTF
J: TRBJ1-2
V: TRBV7-8
size: few
D: .

DNA: TGTGCCAGTAGTATGACGGCCGGAGGGCCCTACGAGCAGTACTTC
CDR3: CASSMTAGGPYEQYF
J: TRBJ2-7
V: TRBV19
size: .
D: .

DNA: TGTGCCAGCAGCTCCAAGGGGCAGCAAGAGACCCAGTACTTC
CDR3: CASSSKGQQETQYF
J: TRBJ2-5
V: TRBV7-8
size: .
D: .

DNA: TGCAGCGTTGAAGCCACGGGACTTAATAATTCACCCCTCCACTTT
CDR3: CSVEATGLNNSPLHF
J: TRBJ1-6
V: TRBV29-1
size: .
D: .

DNA: TGTGCCAGCACTCTTACTAGCGGGTACACAGATACGCAGTATTTT
CDR3: CASTLTSGYTDTQYF
J: TRBJ2-3
V: TRBV9
size: .
D: TRBD2

DNA: TGTGCCAGCAGCGGCAAACCGGGACAGTCTATGGGTGGGGCCAACGTCCTGACTTTC
CDR3: CASSGKPGQSMGGANVLTF
J: TRBJ2-6
V: TRBV9
size: .
D: TRBD1

DNA: TGTGCCAGCAGCACCCAGTACACCGGGGAGCTGTTTTTT
CDR3: CASSTQYTGELFF
J: TRBJ2-2
V: TRBV7-9
size: .
D: .

DNA: TGCGCCAGCAGCTTTTCAGGGGGCACCGGGGAGCTGTTTTTT
CDR3: CASSFSGGTGELFF
J: TRBJ2-2
V: TRBV5-1
size: few
D: TRBD1

DNA: TGCAGTGCAACTCCCAGGGATGAGCAGTTCTTC
CDR3: CSATPRDEQFF
J: TRBJ2-1
V: TRBV20-1
size: .
D: .

DNA: TGTGCCAGCAGTCCCGGGACAGGGAACTATGGCTACACCTTC
CDR3: CASSPGTGNYGYTF
J: TRBJ1-2
V: TRBV25-1
size: .
D: TRBD1

DNA: TGTGCCAGCAGTGACAGGGGTGGTTCGCCCCTCCACTTT
CDR3: CASSDRGGSPLHF
J: TRBJ1-6
V: TRBV2
size: .
D: .

DNA: TGTGCCAGTAGTGGGTCCCGGGACAGGGGCGGCTACACCTTC
CDR3: CASSGSRDRGGYTF
J: TRBJ1-2
V: TRBV19
size: .
D: TRBD1

DNA: TGTGCCAGCAGTGAAGTAAAAGGGGCACTGACCCTTGAAAAACTGTTTTTT
CDR3: CASSEVKGALTLEKLFF
J: TRBJ1-4
V: TRBV2
size: once
D: .

DNA: TGTGCCAGCAGGGGGACAGGCTTTTTGAACACTGAAGCTTTCTTT
CDR3: CASRGTGFLNTEAFF
J: TRBJ1-1
V: TRBV5-4
size: .
D: TRBD1

DNA: TGTGCCAGCAGTGAACAGGGGGCCCACACAGATACGCAGTATTTT
CDR3: CASSEQGAHTDTQYF
J: TRBJ2-3
V: TRBV2
size: .
D: TRBD1

DNA: TGTGCCAGCTCCTTTGGGACAGAGATGAACACTGAAGCTTTCTTT
CDR3: CASSFGTEMNTEAFF
J: TRBJ1-1
V: TRBV18
size: .
D: TRBD1

DNA: TGTGCCAGCAGCTTACGGGACACGAGCTCCTACGAGCAGTACTTC
CDR3: CASSLRDTSSYEQYF
J: TRBJ2-7
V: TRBV7-9
size: .
D: .

DNA: TGCGCCAGCAGCCGACTAGCGGGGGGGCTTGATGAGCAGTTCTTC
CDR3: CASSRLAGGLDEQFF
J: TRBJ2-1
V: TRBV5-1
size: .
D: TRBD2

DNA: TGTGCCAGCAGCTCCTTGGGACTAGCGATTAGCACAGATACGCAGTATTTT
CDR3: CASSSLGLAISTDTQYF
J: TRBJ2-3
V: TRBV5-4
size: .
D: TRBD2

DNA: TGTGCCATCACAAGAGGGACAGCCATGAACACTGAAGCTTTCTTT
CDR3: CAITRGTAMNTEAFF
J: TRBJ1-1
V: TRBV10-3
size: .
D: TRBD1

DNA: TGTGCCAGCGGGACTAGCGGGGTAGCCTACGAGCAGTACTTC
CDR3: CASGTSGVAYEQYF
J: TRBJ2-7
V: TRBV27
size: .
D: TRBD2

DNA: TGTGCCAGCAGCTCACAGTACCAAGAGACCCAGTACTTC
CDR3: CASSSQYQETQYF
J: TRBJ2-5
V: TRBV5-5
size: .
D: .

DNA: TGTGCCAGCAGCTTATACTCCGGGACTACCTACGAGCAGTACTTC
CDR3: CASSLYSGTTYEQYF
J: TRBJ2-7
V: TRBV11-2
size: .
D: TRBD2

DNA: TGTGCCAGCAGTGTCCGACAGGGGCGAAGCAATCAGCCCCAGCATTTT
CDR3: CASSVRQGRSNQPQHF
J: TRBJ1-5
V: TRBV28
size: .
D: TRBD1

DNA: TGTGCCAGCCGGGGCGGGGGCTACAATGAGCAGTTCTTC
CDR3: CASRGGGYNEQFF
J: TRBJ2-1
V: TRBV28
size: .
D: TRBD2

DNA: TGTGCTAGTGGTTCCGGACAGGGGGCGGGCGAGCAGTACTTC
CDR3: CASGSGQGAGEQYF
J: TRBJ2-7
V: TRBV12-5
size: .
D: TRBD1

DNA: TGCGCCAGCAGCTCCAGGGGGCCGTCTGGAAACACCATATATTTT
CDR3: CASSSRGPSGNTIYF
J: TRBJ1-3
V: TRBV5-1
size: .
D: TRBD1

DNA: TGCGCCAGCAGCCAATACAGGGAAAATTCACCCCTCCACTTT
CDR3: CASSQYRENSPLHF
J: TRBJ1-6
V: TRBV4-1
size: .
D: .

DNA: TGTGCCAGCAGAGGAGACAGCAGCAATCAGCCCCAGCATTTT
CDR3: CASRGDSSNQPQHF
J: TRBJ1-5
V: TRBV2
size: .
D: .

DNA: TGTGCCAGCAGCTTAACTAACCAAGAGACCCAGTACTTC
CDR3: CASSLTNQETQYF
J: TRBJ2-5
V: TRBV11-2
size: .
D: .

DNA: TGTGCCAGTAGTAGCTCTCAGGGGGCCCGGGTCCAAGAGACCCAGTACTTC
CDR3: CASSSSQGARVQETQYF
J: TRBJ2-5
V: TRBV19
size: few
D: TRBD1

DNA: TGCGCCAGCAGCCCGGCCGGGGGATTATGGGCTGAAGCTTTCTTT
CDR3: CASSPAGGLWAEAFF
J: TRBJ1-1
V: TRBV5-1
size: .
D: .